This is a list of T cell receptor beta chains from one sample in a study of Graves' ophthalmopathy and Graves' hyperthyroidism. MiXCR, run by TCRdb on the multiplex PCR reads, gives a single entry per CDR3 protein. The sample shows 1 million to 1.3 million distinct CDR3 sequences, 35% to 40% of them seen only once. The sample taken for sequencing was peripheral blood or thyroid tissue (not recorded which). All receptors derive from an adult man with Graves' hyperthyroidism. CDR3s include the opening cysteine and the closing phenylalanine or tryptophan. The D gene is left open where the match is weak. Clone size appears in some rows only: once, few, many, or a class for an expanded clone.

abundance: many
v_gene: TRBV29-1
j_gene: TRBJ1-1
d_gene: TRBD1
CDR3nt: TGCAGCGAGCTCAGGGGGACTGAAGCTTTCTTT
CDR3aa: CSELRGTEAFF

abundance: .
v_gene: TRBV7-3
j_gene: TRBJ2-7
d_gene: TRBD2
CDR3nt: TGTGCCAGCAGCTTAACTGGCTCTGCGGGAGGTCACGAGCAGTACTTC
CDR3aa: CASSLTGSAGGHEQYF

abundance: .
v_gene: TRBV15
j_gene: TRBJ1-2
d_gene: TRBD1
CDR3nt: TGTGCCACCAGCAGTTACGGACAGGGGGCGAATGGCTACACCTTC
CDR3aa: CATSSYGQGANGYTF

abundance: once
v_gene: TRBV10-3
j_gene: TRBJ2-5
d_gene: TRBD2
CDR3nt: TGTGCCATCAGCGACTCAGGTAGCGGGAGAGAGGAGACCCAGTACTTC
CDR3aa: CAISDSGSGREETQYF

abundance: .
v_gene: TRBV25-1
j_gene: TRBJ2-7
d_gene: .
CDR3nt: TGTGCCAGCAGTGAATTCGGTGGTTGGAACGAGCAGTACTTC
CDR3aa: CASSEFGGWNEQYF

abundance: .
v_gene: TRBV12-3/TRBV12-4
j_gene: TRBJ2-7
d_gene: .
CDR3nt: TGTGCCAGCAGACGAGGGGGGGGGGTCTCCTACGAGCAGTACTTC
CDR3aa: CASRRGGGVSYEQYF

abundance: few
v_gene: TRBV7-9
j_gene: TRBJ2-2
d_gene: .
CDR3nt: TGTGCCAGCAGCTTACATCCCGAGGGGGAGCTGTTTTTT
CDR3aa: CASSLHPEGELFF

abundance: many
v_gene: TRBV7-6
j_gene: TRBJ1-6
d_gene: TRBD1
CDR3nt: TGTGCCAGCAGCTCAGGACAGGGCCTTAATTCACCCCTCCACTTT
CDR3aa: CASSSGQGLNSPLHF

abundance: .
v_gene: TRBV14
j_gene: TRBJ2-7
d_gene: TRBD1
CDR3nt: TGTGCCAGCAGCCAAGATGGGACAGGGTTTGACGAGCAGTACTTC
CDR3aa: CASSQDGTGFDEQYF

abundance: few
v_gene: TRBV9
j_gene: TRBJ1-4
d_gene: .
CDR3nt: TGTGCCAGCAGCGGCCGGGGGACGGGGAATGAAAAACTGTTTTTT
CDR3aa: CASSGRGTGNEKLFF

abundance: .
v_gene: TRBV7-9
j_gene: TRBJ2-1
d_gene: .
CDR3nt: TGTGCCAGCAGCTTAGTTCGAACACATGAGCAGTTCTTC
CDR3aa: CASSLVRTHEQFF

abundance: few
v_gene: TRBV19
j_gene: TRBJ1-4
d_gene: .
CDR3nt: TGTGCCAGCAGTATAGAGGGCGCAAGGGGGGAAAAACTGTTTTTT
CDR3aa: CASSIEGARGEKLFF

abundance: many
v_gene: TRBV6-5
j_gene: TRBJ1-5
d_gene: TRBD1
CDR3nt: TGTGCCAGCAGTTTTCAGGGGGCCGGCAATCAGCCCCAGCATTTT
CDR3aa: CASSFQGAGNQPQHF

abundance: .
v_gene: TRBV29-1
j_gene: TRBJ1-1
d_gene: .
CDR3nt: TGCAGCTTAGTAGGGGCCAGTTCTTACACTGAAGCTTTCTTT
CDR3aa: CSLVGASSYTEAFF

abundance: .
v_gene: TRBV25-1
j_gene: TRBJ1-6
d_gene: TRBD1
CDR3nt: TGTGCCAGCAGTGTGAACAGGGGTCCCCTCCACTTT
CDR3aa: CASSVNRGPLHF

abundance: many
v_gene: TRBV20-1
j_gene: TRBJ2-5
d_gene: TRBD2
CDR3nt: TGCAGTGCTAGACCCGCGGGACTAGTGTCGGAGACCCAGTACTTC
CDR3aa: CSARPAGLVSETQYF

abundance: many
v_gene: TRBV5-1
j_gene: TRBJ2-7
d_gene: .
CDR3nt: TGCGCCAGCAGCTTGGGTACAGGGAACCAGTGGGAGCAGTACTTC
CDR3aa: CASSLGTGNQWEQYF

abundance: many
v_gene: TRBV15
j_gene: TRBJ2-5
d_gene: .
CDR3nt: TGTGCCACCAGCAGAGATCTCGCAGGTCAAGAGACCCAGTACTTC
CDR3aa: CATSRDLAGQETQYF

abundance: many
v_gene: TRBV5-6
j_gene: TRBJ2-2
d_gene: .
CDR3nt: TGTGCCAGCAGCTTGGTACCGACCTTGAACACCGGGGAGCTGTTTTTT
CDR3aa: CASSLVPTLNTGELFF

abundance: .
v_gene: TRBV3-1
j_gene: TRBJ2-5
d_gene: .
CDR3nt: TGTGCCAGCAGCCAAGGCGGGGCGATCCAAGAGACCCAGTACTTC
CDR3aa: CASSQGGAIQETQYF

abundance: .
v_gene: TRBV11-2
j_gene: TRBJ1-1
d_gene: TRBD1
CDR3nt: TGTGCCAGCAGCTTACTCGACAGGGTGGAGGCTTTCTTT
CDR3aa: CASSLLDRVEAFF

abundance: few
v_gene: TRBV7-2
j_gene: TRBJ2-7
d_gene: .
CDR3nt: TGTGCCAGCAGCTTTTCGGTCAGTCCCTACGAGCAGTACTTC
CDR3aa: CASSFSVSPYEQYF

abundance: few
v_gene: TRBV29-1
j_gene: TRBJ2-7
d_gene: .
CDR3nt: TGCAGCGTTGAAATACAGGGTTCCTACGAGCAGTACTTC
CDR3aa: CSVEIQGSYEQYF

abundance: once
v_gene: TRBV29-1
j_gene: TRBJ1-1
d_gene: TRBD1
CDR3nt: TGCAGCGTCACTCCAGACAGGGAGGAAGCTTTCTTT
CDR3aa: CSVTPDREEAFF

abundance: .
v_gene: TRBV4-1
j_gene: TRBJ2-5
d_gene: .
CDR3nt: TGCGCCAGCAGCCAAGAGAGGGGGGAGGGCCCCTGGGAGGCCCAGTACTTC
CDR3aa: CASSQERGEGPWEAQYF